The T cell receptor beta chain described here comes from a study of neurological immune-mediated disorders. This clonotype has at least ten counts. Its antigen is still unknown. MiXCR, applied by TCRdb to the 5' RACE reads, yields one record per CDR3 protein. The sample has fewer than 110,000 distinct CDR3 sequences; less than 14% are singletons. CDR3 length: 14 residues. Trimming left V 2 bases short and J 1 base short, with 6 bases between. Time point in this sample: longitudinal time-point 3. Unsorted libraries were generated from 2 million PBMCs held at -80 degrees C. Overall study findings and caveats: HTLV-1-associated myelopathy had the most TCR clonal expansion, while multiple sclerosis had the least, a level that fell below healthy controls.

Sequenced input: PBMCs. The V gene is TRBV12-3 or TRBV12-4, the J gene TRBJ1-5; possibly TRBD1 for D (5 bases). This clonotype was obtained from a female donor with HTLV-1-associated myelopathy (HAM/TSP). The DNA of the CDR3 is TGTGCCAGCAGTTTACGGGACAGCAATCAGCCCCAGCATTTT. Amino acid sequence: CASSLRDSNQPQHF.